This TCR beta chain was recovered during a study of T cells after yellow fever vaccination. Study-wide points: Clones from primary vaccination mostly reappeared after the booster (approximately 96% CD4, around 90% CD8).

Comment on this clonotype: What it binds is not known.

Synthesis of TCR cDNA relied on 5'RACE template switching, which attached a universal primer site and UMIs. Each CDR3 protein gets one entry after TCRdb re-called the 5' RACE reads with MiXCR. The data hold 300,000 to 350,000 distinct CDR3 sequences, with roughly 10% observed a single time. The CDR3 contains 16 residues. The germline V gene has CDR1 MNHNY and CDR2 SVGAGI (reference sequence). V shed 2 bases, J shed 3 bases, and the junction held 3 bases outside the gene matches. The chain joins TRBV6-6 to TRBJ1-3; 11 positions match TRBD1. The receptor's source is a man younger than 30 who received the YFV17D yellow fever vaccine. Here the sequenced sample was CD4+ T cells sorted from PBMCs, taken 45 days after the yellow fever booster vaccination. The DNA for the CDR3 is TGTGCCAGCAGTTACCCGGGACAGGGGGATGGAAACACCATATATTTT. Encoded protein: CASSYPGQGDGNTIYF.